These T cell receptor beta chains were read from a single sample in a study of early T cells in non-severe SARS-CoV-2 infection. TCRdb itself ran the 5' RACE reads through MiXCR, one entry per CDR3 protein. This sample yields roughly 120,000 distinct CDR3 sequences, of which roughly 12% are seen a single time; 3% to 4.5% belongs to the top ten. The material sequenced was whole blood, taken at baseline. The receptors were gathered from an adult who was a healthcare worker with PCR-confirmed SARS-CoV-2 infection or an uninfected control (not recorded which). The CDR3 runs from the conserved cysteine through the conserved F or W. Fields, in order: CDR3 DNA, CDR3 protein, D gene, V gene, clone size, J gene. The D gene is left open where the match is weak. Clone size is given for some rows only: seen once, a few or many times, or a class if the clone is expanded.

DNA: TGTGCCAGCAGCGTTTTTGGCAGCGGATCCCAAGAGACCCAGTACTTC
CDR3: CASSVFGSGSQETQYF
D: NA
V: TRBV9
size: few
J: TRBJ2-5

DNA: TGTGCCAGCAGTTTCGAGGAGTCTGGGGCCAACGTCCTGACTTTC
CDR3: CASSFEESGANVLTF
D: NA
V: TRBV28
size: many
J: TRBJ2-6

DNA: TGTGCCAGCAGCTTAGTTCGACACGGGGGCTACGAGCAGTACTTC
CDR3: CASSLVRHGGYEQYF
D: NA
V: TRBV7-8
size: many
J: TRBJ2-7

DNA: TGTGCCAGCAGCCCCCCCGACGCCCCAGCGCGCACAGATACGCAGTATTTT
CDR3: CASSPPDAPARTDTQYF
D: NA
V: TRBV9
size: NA
J: TRBJ2-3

DNA: TGCAGTGCTAGAGATCTAGGGGTCGGTTTTTTT
CDR3: CSARDLGVGFF
D: NA
V: TRBV20-1
size: few
J: TRBJ1-4

DNA: TGTGCCAGCAGCCAGGGGGTCGGCAATCAGCCCCAGCATTTT
CDR3: CASSQGVGNQPQHF
D: TRBD1
V: TRBV2
size: NA
J: TRBJ1-5

DNA: TGTGCCAGCAGGTCCTCGGGGACCATCAGTCAGTTCTTC
CDR3: CASRSSGTISQFF
D: NA
V: TRBV12-3/TRBV12-4
size: NA
J: TRBJ2-1

DNA: TGTGCCACCAGCAGAGGTGGGGCAGGGGATAACTATGGCTACACCTTC
CDR3: CATSRGGAGDNYGYTF
D: NA
V: TRBV15
size: NA
J: TRBJ1-2

DNA: TGCGCCAGCAGCCAAAACACGGGAACTCGTGAAAAACTGTTTTTT
CDR3: CASSQNTGTREKLFF
D: NA
V: TRBV5-1
size: NA
J: TRBJ1-4

DNA: TGTGCCAGCAGCCAAGTCTCTTTAGGGGTTGGCGGCTACACCTTC
CDR3: CASSQVSLGVGGYTF
D: NA
V: TRBV14
size: many
J: TRBJ1-2

DNA: TGTGCCAGCAGTTACTCGGGCAGGGGAGCCTACGAGCAGTACTTC
CDR3: CASSYSGRGAYEQYF
D: NA
V: TRBV6-2/TRBV6-3
size: NA
J: TRBJ2-7

DNA: TGTGCCAGCAGTTGGACAGATGGCTACACCTTC
CDR3: CASSWTDGYTF
D: NA
V: TRBV12-3/TRBV12-4
size: NA
J: TRBJ1-2

DNA: TGTGCCAGCAGCTTGGGGGTCGGCAGGCTGAACACTGAAGCTTTCTTT
CDR3: CASSLGVGRLNTEAFF
D: NA
V: TRBV5-4
size: NA
J: TRBJ1-1

DNA: TGTGCCAGCAGCCAGGGGCATCTGACCCTGAACACTGAAGCTTTCTTT
CDR3: CASSQGHLTLNTEAFF
D: NA
V: TRBV7-6
size: many
J: TRBJ1-1

DNA: TGTGCCAGCAGTTTAGGAGGCAGGGGATACGAGCAGTACTTC
CDR3: CASSLGGRGYEQYF
D: NA
V: TRBV28
size: few
J: TRBJ2-7

DNA: TGTGCCAGCAGGAAAAACCAAGCCGGGGAGCTGTTTTTT
CDR3: CASRKNQAGELFF
D: NA
V: TRBV2
size: many
J: TRBJ2-2

DNA: TGTGCCAGCAGCACCCCAACGGGAGCGTCCTACAATGAGCAGTTCTTC
CDR3: CASSTPTGASYNEQFF
D: NA
V: TRBV7-6
size: few
J: TRBJ2-1

DNA: TGCAGTGCTTGCACCCTTGACAGGGCTGGGGAAGAGCAGTACTTC
CDR3: CSACTLDRAGEEQYF
D: TRBD1
V: TRBV20-1
size: NA
J: TRBJ2-7

DNA: TGTGCCAGCAGCTTGGGACTCTCTGGGGCCAACGTCCTGACTTTC
CDR3: CASSLGLSGANVLTF
D: NA
V: TRBV5-6
size: many
J: TRBJ2-6

DNA: TGTGCCAGCAGTTCTATAGGGACAGGGAGAGCTAACTATGGCTACACCTTC
CDR3: CASSSIGTGRANYGYTF
D: TRBD1
V: TRBV28
size: NA
J: TRBJ1-2

DNA: TGCATCGCCGGTGGGGGGATGAACACTGAAGCTTTCTTT
CDR3: CIAGGGMNTEAFF
D: NA
V: TRBV20-1
size: NA
J: TRBJ1-1

DNA: TGTGCCAGCAGTTTAGGATCGGGGCAGCCCCAGCATTTT
CDR3: CASSLGSGQPQHF
D: NA
V: TRBV28
size: many
J: TRBJ1-5

DNA: TGTGCCAGCAGCCAAGAAGTGTCGGCGAACACCGGGGAGCTGTTTTTT
CDR3: CASSQEVSANTGELFF
D: NA
V: TRBV4-2
size: NA
J: TRBJ2-2

DNA: TGTGCCAGCAGCTCGGGACCCTACGAGCAGTACTTC
CDR3: CASSSGPYEQYF
D: NA
V: TRBV7-9
size: once
J: TRBJ2-7

DNA: TGTGCCAGCAGTGAAAACCTTAGAGGGACTGAAGCTTTCTTT
CDR3: CASSENLRGTEAFF
D: NA
V: TRBV2
size: few
J: TRBJ1-1

DNA: TGTGCCAGCAAGGTGGCAGGGCCAAGCTATGGCTACACCTTC
CDR3: CASKVAGPSYGYTF
D: NA
V: TRBV5-6
size: NA
J: TRBJ1-2

DNA: TGTGCCAGCAGCCCCCCCACCGAAGAGACCCAGTACTTC
CDR3: CASSPPTEETQYF
D: NA
V: TRBV9
size: few
J: TRBJ2-5

DNA: TGCGCCAGCAGTGAGTTGGGGAGCTCCTACAATGAGCAGTTCTTC
CDR3: CASSELGSSYNEQFF
D: NA
V: TRBV10-2
size: NA
J: TRBJ2-1

DNA: TGTGCCAGCAGTGAAGCGAAGACAGTCGCTGCCACCTTC
CDR3: CASSEAKTVAATF
D: NA
V: TRBV6-1
size: NA
J: TRBJ1-2

DNA: TGCGCCACCCAGCTTGGGCGGACTAGCGGGAGTACGGTTGTAAAAGAGACCCAGTACTTC
CDR3: CATQLGRTSGSTVVKETQYF
D: TRBD2
V: TRBV5-1
size: NA
J: TRBJ2-5

DNA: TGTGCCAGCAGCTTAATGCGGGAGCCCTACAATGAGCAGTTCTTC
CDR3: CASSLMREPYNEQFF
D: TRBD2
V: TRBV7-3
size: few
J: TRBJ2-1

DNA: TGTGCCAGCCGAGGGGGGACAGAACTGTTTTTT
CDR3: CASRGGTELFF
D: TRBD1
V: TRBV11-2
size: few
J: TRBJ1-4

DNA: TGTGCCAGCAGTTACCCCATGGATACGCAGTATTTT
CDR3: CASSYPMDTQYF
D: NA
V: TRBV27
size: few
J: TRBJ2-3

DNA: TGCGCCAGCAGCTTGCAGGGCCCCGGCTATGGCTACACCTTC
CDR3: CASSLQGPGYGYTF
D: NA
V: TRBV5-1
size: few
J: TRBJ1-2

DNA: TGTGCCAGCAGTTACTCGAGGGGCACTGAAGCTTTCTTT
CDR3: CASSYSRGTEAFF
D: NA
V: TRBV6-5
size: many
J: TRBJ1-1

DNA: TGTGCCAGCTCACCGGTGATTCGGGGGCAAGAGACCCAGTACTTC
CDR3: CASSPVIRGQETQYF
D: NA
V: TRBV18
size: NA
J: TRBJ2-5

DNA: TGTGCCAGCAGCCCAGACAGGTCCTACGAGCAGTACTTC
CDR3: CASSPDRSYEQYF
D: NA
V: TRBV6-2/TRBV6-3
size: NA
J: TRBJ2-7

DNA: TGTGCCAGCAGCTTACACCCGGGACAGGGCTCCTACAATGAGCAGTTCTTC
CDR3: CASSLHPGQGSYNEQFF
D: TRBD1
V: TRBV7-6
size: few
J: TRBJ2-1

DNA: TGTGCCAGCAGCGTAGTGGCTAGCGGGGCAGATACGCAGTATTTT
CDR3: CASSVVASGADTQYF
D: TRBD2
V: TRBV9
size: few
J: TRBJ2-3

DNA: TGCAGTGCCCTTTCGGGCTCTGGAAACACCATATATTTT
CDR3: CSALSGSGNTIYF
D: NA
V: TRBV20-1
size: NA
J: TRBJ1-3

DNA: TGTGCCAGCACCCCGAGTCAGGCCCCCGGGGAGCTGTTTTTT
CDR3: CASTPSQAPGELFF
D: NA
V: TRBV21-1
size: NA
J: TRBJ2-2

DNA: TGTGCCAGCAGCCCGAGAGGGTCGAGCTCGAACACTGAAGCTTTCTTT
CDR3: CASSPRGSSSNTEAFF
D: NA
V: TRBV3-1
size: few
J: TRBJ1-1

DNA: TGTGCCAGCAGTGAAGCAGTAATTCTGCATGAGCAGTTCTTC
CDR3: CASSEAVILHEQFF
D: NA
V: TRBV6-1
size: few
J: TRBJ2-1

DNA: TGCGCCAGCAGCTCACAGGGGGCCTCGTACGAGCAGTACTTC
CDR3: CASSSQGASYEQYF
D: TRBD1
V: TRBV5-1
size: NA
J: TRBJ2-7

DNA: TGCGCCAGCAGCTTGGAACCTGGGTATGGCTACACCTTC
CDR3: CASSLEPGYGYTF
D: NA
V: TRBV5-1
size: many
J: TRBJ1-2

DNA: TGTGCCAGCAGTTTTAATGGCAGGCAAGAGACCCAGTACTTC
CDR3: CASSFNGRQETQYF
D: NA
V: TRBV12-3/TRBV12-4
size: few
J: TRBJ2-5

DNA: TGTGCCAGTTCCCTTACGGCTAGCGGGGGAGATACGCAGTATTTT
CDR3: CASSLTASGGDTQYF
D: TRBD2
V: TRBV6-5
size: few
J: TRBJ2-3

DNA: TGTGCCTGGGCCCTCCAGGGGGTAGGTAATTCACCCCTCCACTTT
CDR3: CAWALQGVGNSPLHF
D: TRBD1
V: TRBV30
size: NA
J: TRBJ1-6

DNA: TGTGCCAGCAGTCCGAACAATGAGCAGTTCTTC
CDR3: CASSPNNEQFF
D: NA
V: TRBV2
size: many
J: TRBJ2-1

DNA: TGTGCCAGCAGTTTATTATTGCGCGCGGGGGCGAGCACTGGGGAGCTGTTTTTT
CDR3: CASSLLLRAGASTGELFF
D: NA
V: TRBV28
size: NA
J: TRBJ2-2

DNA: TGCGCCAGCAGCCGAGAAGTTGGGAGGGCCACCGGGGAGCTGTTTTTT
CDR3: CASSREVGRATGELFF
D: TRBD2
V: TRBV4-1
size: few
J: TRBJ2-2

DNA: TGTGCCAGCACCGAACTCCGGTTCAATGAGCAGTTCTTC
CDR3: CASTELRFNEQFF
D: NA
V: TRBV28
size: few
J: TRBJ2-1

DNA: TGTGCCAGCCGAGTCCTGGGGACAGATACGCAGTATTTT
CDR3: CASRVLGTDTQYF
D: NA
V: TRBV27
size: few
J: TRBJ2-3

DNA: TGCAGTGCTGGTGCCAGTATGGAGACCCAGTACTTC
CDR3: CSAGASMETQYF
D: NA
V: TRBV20-1
size: NA
J: TRBJ2-5

DNA: TGTGCCATCAGTGAGATAGGCACAGATACGCAGTATTTT
CDR3: CAISEIGTDTQYF
D: NA
V: TRBV10-3
size: NA
J: TRBJ2-3

DNA: TGCAGTGCTAGACGCCTTAGCGGGAGCTACAATGAGCAGTTCTTC
CDR3: CSARRLSGSYNEQFF
D: TRBD2
V: TRBV20-1
size: few
J: TRBJ2-1